This is a list of T cell receptor beta chains from one sample in a study of identifying expanded T cells in peripheral blood. Method: immunoSEQ multiplex PCR; TCRdb's copy keeps in-frame clones and lacks some. Of tens of thousands of clones listed, around 88% are singletons. Sequenced material: blood. The receptors come from a person aged 18-69 years in good health. Each CDR3 is given with its conserved first and last residue. The D gene is left open where the match is weak. Rows give clone size only sometimes, using once, few, many, or a class for an expanded clone.

J gene | D gene | clone size | V gene | CDR3 DNA | CDR3 protein
TRBJ1-6 | TRBD1 | few | TRBV19 | TGTGCCAGTAGTATTTTGGACAGGGGTTCACCCCTCCACTTT | CASSILDRGSPLHF
TRBJ2-5 | . | . | TRBV18 | TGTGCCAGCTCATCTGTCCAGACCCAGTACTTC | CASSSVQTQYF
TRBJ1-3 | . | . | TRBV9 | TGTGCCAGCAGCGTAGCTATTCTCGGGCAGGGAGCCGGAAACACCATATATTTT | CASSVAILGQGAGNTIYF
TRBJ2-1 | TRBD1 | . | TRBV5-6 | TGTGCCAGCAGCTGGGACAGGGCGCATGAGCAGTTCTTC | CASSWDRAHEQFF
TRBJ1-5 | . | . | TRBV30 | TGTGCCTGGAGTTCTGGGGAGCGTCAGCCCCAGCATTTT | CAWSSGERQPQHF
TRBJ2-7 | . | . | TRBV4-1 | TGCGCCAGCAGCCAAGAGTGGCAGGGGGGGACCTACGAGCAGTACTTC | CASSQEWQGGTYEQYF
TRBJ2-7 | TRBD2 | medium-sized | TRBV5-1 | TGCGCCAGCAGCATCGGGACTAGCGGGCATCACATCACCTACGAGCAGTACTTC | CASSIGTSGHHITYEQYF
TRBJ2-7 | TRBD1 | . | TRBV6-5 | TGTGCCAGCAGTTACTCCGGGACAGGGGTCCTCGAGGAGCAGTACTTC | CASSYSGTGVLEEQYF
TRBJ2-7 | TRBD2 | . | TRBV4-2 | TGTGCCAGCAGCCAGCCCACAGCTAGCGGGGGGCCTGCGGGCGAGCAGTACTTC | CASSQPTASGGPAGEQYF
TRBJ1-1 | TRBD1 | once | TRBV28 | TGTGCCAGCAGCCACAGGGGCTCAACCACTGAAGCTTTCTTT | CASSHRGSTTEAFF
TRBJ2-7 | . | . | TRBV10-3 | TGTGCCATCAGTGAGGGGGCACCAAAGGCCTACGAGCAGTACTTC | CAISEGAPKAYEQYF
TRBJ2-3 | . | . | TRBV5-1 | TGCGCCAGCAGCGCGGACACAACCACAGATACGCAGTATTTT | CASSADTTTDTQYF
TRBJ2-1 | . | . | TRBV28 | TGTGCCAGCAGACCGGGGACCAACTACAATGAGCAGTTCTTC | CASRPGTNYNEQFF
TRBJ1-2 | . | . | TRBV4-2 | TGTGCCAGCAGCCAAGAAAAATTCAACTATGGCTACACCTTC | CASSQEKFNYGYTF
TRBJ2-7 | TRBD2 | . | TRBV27 | TGTGCCAGCAGTGAAGCGGGGGGGCCCGAGCAGTACTTC | CASSEAGGPEQYF
TRBJ2-3 | . | once | TRBV7-8 | TGTGCCAGCAGCTTAGCGACCAGGAGACGGGGCACAGATACGCAGTATTTT | CASSLATRRRGTDTQYF
TRBJ1-1 | . | . | TRBV5-1 | TGCGCCAGCATTCTAGGGGCAGGACTGAACACTGAAGCTTTCTTT | CASILGAGLNTEAFF
TRBJ2-7 | . | . | TRBV7-3 | TGTGCCAGCAGCTCGGGGGGCAACTACGAGCAGTACTTC | CASSSGGNYEQYF
TRBJ2-1 | . | . | TRBV27 | TGTGCCAGCCTCCGTCAGGGTAACTGGTACAATGAGCAGTTCTTC | CASLRQGNWYNEQFF
TRBJ1-2 | TRBD1 | . | TRBV19 | TGTGCCAGTAGTCACAGGGGGCGGTTCGGCTACACCTTC | CASSHRGRFGYTF
TRBJ2-5 | TRBD2 | . | TRBV30 | TGTGCCCAGGGTGAGCGGGACGAGACCCAGTACTTC | CAQGERDETQYF
TRBJ2-7 | . | . | TRBV30 | TGTGCCACTACAGTTCTGTACGAGCAGTACTTC | CATTVLYEQYF
TRBJ1-1 | TRBD1 | . | TRBV27 | TGTGCCAGCAGTCCGACAGGGGGGGACACTGAAGCTTTCTTT | CASSPTGGDTEAFF
TRBJ1-1 | . | . | TRBV19 | TGTGCCAGTAGTATCACAGGGATGATCACTGAAGCTTTCTTT | CASSITGMITEAFF
TRBJ2-3 | TRBD2 | few | TRBV6-4 | TGTGCCAGCAGTGACTCTAGCGGGGGGGCCGGCACAGATACGCAGTATTTT | CASSDSSGGAGTDTQYF
TRBJ2-3 | . | . | TRBV12-5 | TGTGCTAGTTGCCACTATGAAATGGATACGCAGTATTTT | CASCHYEMDTQYF
TRBJ2-2 | . | . | TRBV9 | TGTGCCAGCACTGACCGGGGGTCCGGGGAGCTGTTTTTT | CASTDRGSGELFF
TRBJ2-3 | TRBD1 | many | TRBV10-1 | TGCGCCAGCAGTGAGGTTCCGGGACAGGGTACAGATACGCAGTATTTT | CASSEVPGQGTDTQYF
TRBJ1-1 | . | . | TRBV28 | TGTGCCAGCAGTTTAACTAATACTGAAGCTTTCTTT | CASSLTNTEAFF
TRBJ2-2 | . | . | TRBV4-2 | TGTGCCAGCAGCCGGGATACAGGGAACACCGGGGAGCTGTTTTTT | CASSRDTGNTGELFF
TRBJ2-3 | . | . | TRBV5-4 | TGTGCCAGCAGCTCGGGACACACCAGCACAGATACGCAGTATTTT | CASSSGHTSTDTQYF
TRBJ2-3 | . | . | TRBV9 | TGTGCCAGCAGCGTAGGCGGGTTTCTGTCAGATACGCAGTATTTT | CASSVGGFLSDTQYF
TRBJ2-2 | . | . | TRBV5-4 | TGTGCCAGCAGGATTGGCACCGGGGAGCTGTTTTTT | CASRIGTGELFF
TRBJ1-2 | TRBD1 | . | TRBV4-3 | TGCGCCAGCAGCCAGGAAACAGGGGACGGCTACACCTTC | CASSQETGDGYTF
TRBJ2-3 | TRBD2 | . | TRBV11-2 | TGTGCCAGCAGCTTTAGCGGGTTAAGCACAGATACGCAGTATTTT | CASSFSGLSTDTQYF
TRBJ2-3 | . | . | TRBV6-4 | TGTGCCAGCAGTAGGGGACGAGATACAGATACGCAGTATTTT | CASSRGRDTDTQYF
TRBJ2-1 | . | . | TRBV4-1 | TGCGCCAGCAGCCATCCGATATGGCGCCAGGATGGGAATGAGCAGTTCTTC | CASSHPIWRQDGNEQFF